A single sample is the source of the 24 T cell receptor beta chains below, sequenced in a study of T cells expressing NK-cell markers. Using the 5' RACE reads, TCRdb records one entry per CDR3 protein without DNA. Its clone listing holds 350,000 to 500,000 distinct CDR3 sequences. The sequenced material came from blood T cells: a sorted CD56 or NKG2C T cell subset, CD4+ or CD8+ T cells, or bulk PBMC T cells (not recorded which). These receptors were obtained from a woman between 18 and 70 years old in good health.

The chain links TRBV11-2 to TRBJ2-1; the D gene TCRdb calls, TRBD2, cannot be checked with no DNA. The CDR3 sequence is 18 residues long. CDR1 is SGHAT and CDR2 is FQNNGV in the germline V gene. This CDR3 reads CASSLTGLAGGGYNEQFF. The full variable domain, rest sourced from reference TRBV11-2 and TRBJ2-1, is EAGVAQSPRYKIIEKRQSVAFWCNPISGHATLYWYQQILGQGPKLLIQFQNNGVVDDSQLPKDRFSAERLKGVDSTLKIQPAKLEDSAVYLCASSLTGLAGGGYNEQFFGPGTRLTVL.

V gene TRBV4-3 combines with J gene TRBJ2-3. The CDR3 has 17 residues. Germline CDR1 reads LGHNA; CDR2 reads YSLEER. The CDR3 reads CASSQESPIHSTDTQYF.

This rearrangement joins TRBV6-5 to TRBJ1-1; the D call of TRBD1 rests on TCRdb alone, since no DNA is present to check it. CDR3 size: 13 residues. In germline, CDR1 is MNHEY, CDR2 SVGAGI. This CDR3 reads CASSYAPGTEAFF.

This chain's CDR3 is CASSPRQGKTDTQYF. This chain links TRBV3-1 with TRBJ2-3; checking the TCRdb D call of TRBD1 is not possible without DNA. The germline V gene encodes CDR1 LGHDT and CDR2 YNNKEL (reference sequence). This CDR3 comprises 15 residues.

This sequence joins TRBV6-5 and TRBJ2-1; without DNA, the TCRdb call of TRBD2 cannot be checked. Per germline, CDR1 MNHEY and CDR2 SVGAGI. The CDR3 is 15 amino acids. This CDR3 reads CASSYSAGRANEQFF.

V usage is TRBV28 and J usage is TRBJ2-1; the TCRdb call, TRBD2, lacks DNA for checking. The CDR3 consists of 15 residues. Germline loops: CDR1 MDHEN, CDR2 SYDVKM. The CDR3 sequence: CASSFGGLEGNEQFF.

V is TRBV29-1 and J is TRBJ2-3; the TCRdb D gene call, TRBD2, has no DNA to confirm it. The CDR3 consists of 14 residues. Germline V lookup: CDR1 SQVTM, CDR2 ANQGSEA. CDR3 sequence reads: CSVRLAGSTDTQYF.

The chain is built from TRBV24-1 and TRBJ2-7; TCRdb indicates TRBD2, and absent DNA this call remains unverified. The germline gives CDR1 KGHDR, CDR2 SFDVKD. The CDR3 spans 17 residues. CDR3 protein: CATSDLKRTGSSYEQYF.

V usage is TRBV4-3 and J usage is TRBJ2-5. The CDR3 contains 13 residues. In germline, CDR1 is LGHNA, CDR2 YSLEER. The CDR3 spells CASSLQLLETQYF.

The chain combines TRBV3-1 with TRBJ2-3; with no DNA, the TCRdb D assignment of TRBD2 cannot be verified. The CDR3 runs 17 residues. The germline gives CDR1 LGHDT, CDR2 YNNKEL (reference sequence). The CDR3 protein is CASSQRTSGDSTDTQYF.

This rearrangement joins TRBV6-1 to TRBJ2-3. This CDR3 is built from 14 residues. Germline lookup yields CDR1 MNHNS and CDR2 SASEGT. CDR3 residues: CATLPDLVADTQYF.

CDR3 residues: CASSTSLQPQHF. The V call is TRBV6-2 or TRBV6-3, the J call TRBJ1-5. Germline assignment: CDR1 MNHEY and CDR2 SVGEGT. The CDR3 spans 12 residues.

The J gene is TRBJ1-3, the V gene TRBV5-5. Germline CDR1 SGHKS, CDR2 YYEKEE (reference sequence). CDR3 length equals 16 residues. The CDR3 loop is CASSSLGRSSGNTIYF.

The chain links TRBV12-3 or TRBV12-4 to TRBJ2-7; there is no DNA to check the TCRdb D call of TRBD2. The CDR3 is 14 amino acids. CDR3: CASRTSGATYEQYF.

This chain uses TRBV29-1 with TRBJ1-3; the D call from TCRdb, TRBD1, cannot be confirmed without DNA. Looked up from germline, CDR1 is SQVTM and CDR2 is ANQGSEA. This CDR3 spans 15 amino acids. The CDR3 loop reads CSVAKGDPAGNTIYF.

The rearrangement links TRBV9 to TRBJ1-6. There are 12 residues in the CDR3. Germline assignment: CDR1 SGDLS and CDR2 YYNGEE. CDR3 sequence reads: CASSASTSPLHF.

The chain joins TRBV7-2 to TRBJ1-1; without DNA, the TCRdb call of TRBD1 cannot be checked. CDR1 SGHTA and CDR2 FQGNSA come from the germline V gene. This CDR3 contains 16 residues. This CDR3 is CASSLHRQGWDTEAFF.

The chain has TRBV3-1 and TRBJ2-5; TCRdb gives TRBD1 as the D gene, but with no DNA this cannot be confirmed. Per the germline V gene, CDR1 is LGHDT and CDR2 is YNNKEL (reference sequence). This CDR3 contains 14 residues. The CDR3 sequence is CASSQDLALQTQYF.

CDR3 protein: CASSQQGSTEAFF. This chain joins TRBV3-1 and TRBJ1-1; TCRdb lists TRBD1, though no DNA is available to test this call. Germline CDR1 is LGHDT and CDR2 is YNNKEL (reference sequence). The CDR3 contains 13 residues.

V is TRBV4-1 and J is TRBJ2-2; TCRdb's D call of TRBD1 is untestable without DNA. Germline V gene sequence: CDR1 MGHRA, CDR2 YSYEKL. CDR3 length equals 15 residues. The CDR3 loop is CASSQGGQGAGELFF.

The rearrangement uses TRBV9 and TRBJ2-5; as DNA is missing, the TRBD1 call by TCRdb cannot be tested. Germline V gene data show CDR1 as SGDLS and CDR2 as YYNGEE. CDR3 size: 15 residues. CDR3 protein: CASSVGVGAGETQYF.

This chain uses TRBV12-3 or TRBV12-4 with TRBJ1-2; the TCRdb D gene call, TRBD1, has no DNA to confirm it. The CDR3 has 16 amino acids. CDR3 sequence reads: CASSPRGPESFYGYTF.

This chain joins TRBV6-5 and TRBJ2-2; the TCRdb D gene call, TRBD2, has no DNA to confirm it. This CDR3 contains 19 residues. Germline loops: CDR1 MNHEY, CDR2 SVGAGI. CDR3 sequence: CASSYSLLFLEGNTGELFF.

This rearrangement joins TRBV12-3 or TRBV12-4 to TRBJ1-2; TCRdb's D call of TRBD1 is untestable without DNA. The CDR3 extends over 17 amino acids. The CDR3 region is CASSHQGGTGPPYGYTF.